The clone carrying this T cell receptor (beta chain) was detected ten times or more. This specimen belongs to a study of prognosis after radiotherapy for stage I lung cancer. About the study: The study recorded distant metastases in a few patients (median about seven months) after radiotherapy and no significant progression in 15.

Using two-round multiplex PCR, the authors amplified TCR beta CDR3 from genomic DNA. Each TRBV and TRBJ gene had its own primer in the first PCR round. Each CDR3 protein gets one entry after TCRdb re-called the multiplex PCR reads with MiXCR. The sample carries about 26,000 distinct CDR3 sequences, approximately 38% recorded once. The origin of this receptor is a donor aged 50 or older with non-small cell lung cancer. The sample in question was PBMCs, obtained before or after stereotactic body radiation therapy (not recorded which).

The CDR3 region is CASSLYWGYQETQYF. In DNA, the CDR3 is TGTGCCAGCAGCTTATATTGGGGGTACCAAGAGACCCAGTACTTC. The V gene is TRBV7-2, the J gene TRBJ2-5, with D perhaps TRBD1 or TRBD2 (5 bases each). From germline, CDR1 is SGHTA and CDR2 FQGNSA. The CDR3 spans 15 residues. Trimming shortened V by 2 bases and J by 0 bases, and 10 bases separated the two germline ends.